This passage covers 26 T cell receptor beta chains from one sample sequenced in a study of OX40 agonist ivuxolimab in advanced cancers. Sequencing used immunoSEQ multiplex PCR; TCRdb keeps in-frame clones, though not all of them. Of 65,000 to 90,000 clones detected, 70% to 90% appear once; the ten largest clones hold approximately 5%. This sample comprised CD4+ or CD8+ T cells sorted from blood, obtained in a trial of the OX40 agonist ivuxolimab. The receptors come from an adult with an advanced solid tumor such as melanoma, head and neck, liver or kidney cancer.

V usage is TRBV27 and J usage is TRBJ2-3; D might be TRBD1 (6 bases). Germline CDR1 and CDR2: MNHEY and SMNVEV (reference sequence). CDR3 length: 15 residues. V dropped 5 bases and J dropped 2 bases, with 14 bases sitting between them. For the CDR3, the DNA is TGTGCCAGCAGTCCTCGGACAGCCCCCACAGATACGCAGTATTTT. Encoded protein: CASSPRTAPTDTQYF.

As concerns this clone: Sequence at one end of the junction differs from germline and may be a read error. This chain links TRBV7-2 with TRBJ2-5; D perhaps matches TRBD2 (6 bases). The CDR3 loop spans 13 amino acids. Germline lookup yields CDR1 SGHTA and CDR2 FQGNSA. CDR3 residues: CASSEDYQEAQYF. DNA of the CDR3: TGTGCCAGCAGCGAGGACTACCAAGAGGCCCAGTACTTC.

DNA for the CDR3: TGTGCCAGCAGTGAGATGTTGGGCAGCAATCAGCCCCAGCATTTT. Residues: CASSEMLGSNQPQHF. This chain connects TRBV2 to TRBJ1-5, with no clear D. Trimming left V 3 bases short and J 1 base short, with 10 bases between. CDR1 and CDR2 (germline): SNHLY, FYNNEI. There are 15 residues in the CDR3.

As DNA, the CDR3 is TGTGCCAGCAGCGTCTCGGGACAAAGCAATCAGCCCCAGCATTTT. Translating gives CASSVSGQSNQPQHF. The V gene is TRBV27, the J gene TRBJ1-5; TRBD1 is a possible D gene (6 bases). The CDR3 has 15 amino acids. In germline, CDR1 is MNHEY, CDR2 SMNVEV (reference sequence). The V gene lost 6 bases and the J gene lost 1 base, with 13 bases spanning the gap.

Only a few counts were recorded for this clone. The gene calls are TRBV7-2 and TRBJ2-3; D ambiguous. The CDR3 sequence is 14 residues long. Germline V gene sequence: CDR1 SGHTA, CDR2 FQGNSA. The germline V and J ends were trimmed by 5 bases and 2 bases, with 11 bases remaining between them. DNA of the CDR3: TGTGCCAGCAGCCGCGCCTACCACACAGATACGCAGTATTTT. Encoded protein: CASSRAYHTDTQYF.

The chain couples TRBV7-2 to TRBJ1-2; D may be TRBD1 (5 bases). This CDR3 comprises 15 residues. In germline, CDR1 is SGHTA, CDR2 FQGNSA. The V end was cut by 5 bases, the J end by 3 bases, with 16 bases between. The CDR3 DNA follows: TGTGCCAGCAGCCCGCACCGGGGGTTGGACTATGGCTACACCTTC. As protein: CASSPHRGLDYGYTF.

CDR3 region: CASSLGIGTPYGYTF. The CDR3 DNA sequence: TGTGCCAGCAGCTTAGGAATCGGGACCCCCTATGGCTACACCTTC. This sequence joins TRBV11-1 and TRBJ1-2; D may be TRBD1 (5 bases). Germline V gives CDR1 SGHAT, CDR2 FQDESV (reference sequence). The CDR3 contains 15 residues. V shed 1 base and J shed 4 bases, with 13 bases lying between them.

In this sample, this clone turned up a few times. This rearrangement joins TRBV11-2 to TRBJ2-1; tentatively, D is TRBD2 (6 bases). Germline CDR1 is SGHAT and CDR2 is FQNNGV. The CDR3 sequence is 15 residues long. V lost 1 base and J lost 6, with 13 bases in between. The CDR3 is CASSLVGLASNEQFF. DNA of the CDR3: TGTGCCAGCAGCTTAGTGGGTCTAGCGAGCAATGAGCAGTTCTTC.

J is TRBJ1-6 and V is TRBV6-1; D gene unclear. The CDR3 spans 14 residues. Germline CDR1 reads MNHNS; CDR2 reads SASEGT. V dropped 4 bases and J dropped 6 bases, with 10 bases sitting between them. The DNA for the CDR3 is TGTGCCAGCAGTGCCGGGCCAGCTAATTCACCCCTCCACTTT. Translation: CASSAGPANSPLHF.

The rearrangement links TRBV19 to TRBJ2-7; maybe TRBD1 (5 bases). From germline, CDR1 is LNHDA and CDR2 SQIVND (reference sequence). The ends were cut back, 7 bases at V and 2 bases at J, with 15 bases in the middle. The CDR3 runs 14 residues. The CDR3 DNA reads as TGTGCCAGTACGTCGCAGGGTGGGACCTACGAGCAGTACTTC. Its translation: CASTSQGGTYEQYF.

For this clone: Germline is not matched at one junction end, which may reflect a read error. The gene calls are TRBV10-3 and TRBJ2-5, with a possible D match to TRBD1 (6 bases). The germline CDR1 and CDR2 sequences are ENHRY and SYGVKD. The CDR3 contains 13 residues. The CDR3 DNA sequence: TGTGCCATCAGGTTGGACAGCCAAGAAACCCAGTACTTC. The encoded protein is CAIRLDSQETQYF.

The chain is built from TRBV19 and TRBJ2-1; TRBD1 aligns across 8 bases. CDR3 length: 15 residues. Germline V gene sequence: CDR1 LNHDA, CDR2 SQIVND (reference sequence). Trimming at V came to 3 bases and at J to 7 bases, leaving 8 bases not matched to a gene. DNA of the CDR3: TGTGCCAGTAGTATTGAGACAGGGGTCAGAAATGAGCAGTTCTTC. Its translation: CASSIETGVRNEQFF.

V gene TRBV5-6 combines with J gene TRBJ1-1; no clear D gene. V lost 4 bases to trimming and J lost 3 bases, with 22 bases between them. Germline CDR1 SGHDT, CDR2 YYEEEE. The CDR3 runs to 17 residues. The CDR3 sequence is CASSPYSEAAFYTEAFF. The CDR3, as DNA: TGTGCCAGCAGCCCCTACTCTGAGGCAGCATTTTACACTGAAGCTTTCTTT.

This clone was seen more than once but under ten times. This rearrangement joins TRBV12-5 to TRBJ2-1; 8 bases are shared with TRBD1. CDR3 length equals 15 residues. CDR1 is LGHNT and CDR2 is FRNRAP in the germline V gene. V was pared by 4 bases and J by 5 bases, with 7 bases of the junction left unmatched. The CDR3 loop reads CASGWGDRRDNEQFF. DNA for the CDR3: TGTGCTAGTGGTTGGGGGGACAGGAGGGACAATGAGCAGTTCTTC. Looking up the rest from reference TRBV12-5 and TRBJ2-1 gives the full variable domain: DARVTQTPRHKVTEMGQEVTMRCQPILGHNTVFWYRQTMMQGLELLAYFRNRAPLDDSGMPKDRFSAEMPDATLATLKIQPSEPRDSAVYFCASGWGDRRDNEQFFGPGTRLTVL.

The V gene is TRBV9, the J gene TRBJ2-3; 7 bases agree with TRBD2. The germline V gene encodes CDR1 SGDLS and CDR2 YYNGEE. The CDR3 covers 14 residues. The junction had 7 bases not matched to a gene; V was cut back by 5 bases and J by 4 bases. For the CDR3, the DNA is TGTGCCAGCAGTGGGGGGGATTGGGCAGATACGCAGTATTTT. Its translation: CASSGGDWADTQYF.

This chain connects TRBV5-1 to TRBJ2-1, with 9 bases aligning to TRBD2. The ends lost 6 bases at V and 5 bases at J; junction bases unmatched: 18. CDR1 is SGHRS, CDR2 YFSETQ, per germline. The CDR3 is made up of 18 amino acids. For the CDR3, the DNA is TGCGCCAGCATCCCCTTCCCCGGTGAGGTAGCGGGAGACAATGAGCAGTTCTTC. Encoded protein: CASIPFPGEVAGDNEQFF.

The V gene is TRBV7-2, the J gene TRBJ1-1; D remains unclear. The CDR3 is made up of 11 amino acids. Germline V gene lookup returns CDR1 SGHTA and CDR2 FQGNSA. V shed 5 bases and J shed 4 bases, with 5 bases lying between them. CDR3: CASSPATEAFF. As DNA, the CDR3 is TGTGCCAGCAGCCCAGCCACTGAAGCTTTCTTT.

V gene TRBV5-5 combines with J gene TRBJ1-6, with TRBD1 as a possible D gene (6 bases). The germline gives CDR1 SGHKS, CDR2 YYEKEE (reference sequence). CDR3 length: 15 amino acids. V was trimmed by 0 bases and J by 6 bases, leaving 10 bases between them. The CDR3 spells CASSLGGRANSPLHF. In nucleotides, the CDR3 is TGTGCCAGCAGCTTGGGGGGGCGGGCTAATTCACCCCTCCACTTT.

The chain combines TRBV4-1 with TRBJ2-7; D possibly corresponds to TRBD2 (6 bases). In germline, CDR1 is MGHRA, CDR2 YSYEKL. V was pared by 4 bases and J by 7 bases, with 14 bases between. The CDR3 spans 13 residues. The CDR3 is CASSRRESGEQYF. CDR3 bases: TGCGCCAGCAGCCGCCGGGAGTCGGGGGAGCAGTACTTC.

The V gene is TRBV18, the J gene TRBJ2-6; the match to TRBD1 covers 9 bases. Germline V CDR1 and CDR2: KGHSH, LQKENI. The V and J ends lost 3 bases and 4 bases, in that order; junction bases with no gene match: 10. The CDR3 runs 18 residues. The CDR3 DNA is TGTGCCAGCTCACCCTCGGACAGGGGACTGTCAGGGGCCAACGTCCTGACTTTC. Residues: CASSPSDRGLSGANVLTF.

This chain uses TRBV12-5 with TRBJ1-3, with a tentative D call TRBD1 (5 bases). The CDR3 is 13 amino acids. V lost 5 bases and J lost 8, with 13 bases in between. Germline CDR1 reads LGHNT; CDR2 reads FRNRAP. The CDR3 reads CASGPSGVHTIYF. CDR3 DNA: TGTGCTAGTGGTCCCTCGGGGGTACACACCATATATTTT. Full variable domain (outside the CDR3, taken from reference TRBV12-5 and TRBJ1-3): DARVTQTPRHKVTEMGQEVTMRCQPILGHNTVFWYRQTMMQGLELLAYFRNRAPLDDSGMPKDRFSAEMPDATLATLKIQPSEPRDSAVYFCASGPSGVHTIYFGEGSWLTVV.

The chain is built from TRBV19 and TRBJ2-6; no firm D call. CDR3 length: 12 residues. Germline CDR1 is LNHDA and CDR2 is SQIVND (reference sequence). Trimming took 5 bases from V and 12 from J, leaving 11 bases between them. The DNA for the CDR3 is TGTGCCAGTAGTGGCAGTATTCCCGTCCTGACTTTC. Amino acids: CASSGSIPVLTF.

J is TRBJ2-1 and V is TRBV11-2, with D perhaps matching TRBD1 (6 bases). With 5 bases removed from V and 11 bases from J, the gap between germline ends came to 19 bases. The CDR3 is 14 amino acids. Looked up from germline, CDR1 is SGHAT and CDR2 is FQNNGV. CDR3: CASSITQRTAQQFF. CDR3 nucleotides: TGTGCCAGCAGCATAACCCAGAGGACAGCCCAGCAGTTCTTC. Full variable domain (outside the CDR3, taken from reference TRBV11-2 and TRBJ2-1): EAGVAQSPRYKIIEKRQSVAFWCNPISGHATLYWYQQILGQGPKLLIQFQNNGVVDDSQLPKDRFSAERLKGVDSTLKIQPAKLEDSAVYLCASSITQRTAQQFFGPGTRLTVL.

This clone was counted many times. The chain joins TRBV6-1 to TRBJ2-5; D is possibly TRBD2 (6 bases). This CDR3 is built from 15 residues. V lost 1 base and J 5 bases, leaving 14 bases between the germline ends. Per the germline V gene, CDR1 is MNHNS and CDR2 is SASEGT. The DNA for the CDR3 is TGTGCCAGCAGTGAAGGAATCTGGGGACTTGAGACCCAGTACTTC. This encodes CASSEGIWGLETQYF.

The chain links TRBV6-6 to TRBJ1-3; D is unresolved. Trimming shortened V by 7 bases and J by 2 bases, and 12 bases separated the two germline ends. CDR1 and CDR2 from the germline V gene are MNHNY and SVGAGI (reference sequence). The CDR3 is 14 residues long. CDR3 protein: CASTPGLPGNTIYF. The CDR3, as DNA: TGTGCCAGCACGCCCGGACTGCCTGGAAACACCATATATTTT.

The chain couples TRBV16 to TRBJ2-2, with no clear D. This CDR3 is 13 amino acids long. V shed 5 bases and J shed 4 bases, with 8 bases lying between them. Germline CDR1 and CDR2: KGHSY and FQNENV. In nucleotides, the CDR3 is TGTGCCAGCAGCGGGCAGCTCACCGGGGAGCTGTTTTTT. Its translation: CASSGQLTGELFF.